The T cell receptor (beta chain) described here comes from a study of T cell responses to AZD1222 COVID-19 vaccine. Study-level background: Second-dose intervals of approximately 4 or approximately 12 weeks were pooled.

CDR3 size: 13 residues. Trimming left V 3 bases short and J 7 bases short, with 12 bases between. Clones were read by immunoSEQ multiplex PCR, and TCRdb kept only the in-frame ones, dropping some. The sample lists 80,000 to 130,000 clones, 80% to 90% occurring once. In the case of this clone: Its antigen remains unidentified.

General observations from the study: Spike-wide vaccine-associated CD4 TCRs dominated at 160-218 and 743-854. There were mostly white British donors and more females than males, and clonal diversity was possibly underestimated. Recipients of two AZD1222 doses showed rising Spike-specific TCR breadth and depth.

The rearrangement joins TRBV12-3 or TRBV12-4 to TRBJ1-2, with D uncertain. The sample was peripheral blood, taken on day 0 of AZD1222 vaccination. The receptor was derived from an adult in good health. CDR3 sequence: CASSLPEGSGYTF. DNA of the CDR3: TGTGCCAGCAGTTTGCCGGAGGGCTCTGGCTACACCTTC.